Shown below are 23 T cell receptor beta chains from a single sample sequenced in a study of blood T cell repertoires in COVID-19 (TCRdb year 2020). To prepare the library, the immunoSEQ multiplex PCR assay was applied. Entries here come from immuneACCESS through TCRdb and include only in-frame sequences with V and J called. Some clones fail to appear in such tables; in the studies checked, an unresolved V gene covers under half of the shortfall, and the cause of the remainder is unknown. In this sample the table shows 190,000 or so clones, roughly 86% of which occur a single time. Of the sample, less than 3% falls within the top ten clones. Sequenced sample: peripheral blood. Every receptor here comes from a man aged 35 to 55 with active or convalescent COVID-19.

The rearrangement uses TRBV6-1 and TRBJ1-5; 7 bases line up with TRBD1. CDR1 and CDR2 (germline): MNHNS, SASEGT. The CDR3 contains 15 residues. Losses at the gene ends were 0 bases for V and 6 bases for J; bases not matched to a gene: 5. The CDR3 DNA reads as TGTGCCAGCAGTGAAGCTCGACAGGGCGGTCAGCCCCAGCATTTT. Translated, it gives CASSEARQGGQPQHF.

The chain combines TRBV7-9 with TRBJ1-2; 9 nucleotides align to TRBD1. Germline trimming cut 1 base from V and 8 bases from J; bases unmatched to any gene: 14. Germline CDR1 is SEHNR and CDR2 is FQNEAQ (reference sequence). This CDR3 spans 17 amino acids. CDR3 DNA: TGTGCCAGCAGCTTAGATGGGTTTACAGGGGGCGCGGTGGGCTACACCTTC. It specifies CASSLDGFTGGAVGYTF.

The gene calls are TRBV5-1 and TRBJ1-3; 10 positions match TRBD1. J lost 1 base, V lost 0 bases, and 7 bases had no gene match. CDR1 and CDR2 (germline): SGHRS, YFSETQ. The CDR3 runs 18 residues. Written as DNA, the CDR3 is TGCGCCAGCAGCTTGGCCCCGGGGACAGGGGTTTCTGGAAACACCATATATTTT. It codes for CASSLAPGTGVSGNTIYF.

The V call is TRBV5-1, the J call TRBJ2-5; a weak D match, TRBD1 (5 bases). This CDR3 is built from 14 residues. The V end was cut by 2 bases, the J end by 2 bases, with 10 bases between. Per the germline V gene, CDR1 is SGHRS and CDR2 is YFSETQ. This CDR3 is CASSFQGQQETQYF. The CDR3 DNA is TGCGCCAGCAGCTTTCAGGGTCAACAAGAGACCCAGTACTTC.

The V and J genes are TRBV4-1 and TRBJ2-5; 10 bases align to TRBD2. Trimming cost V 3 bases and J 5 bases; bases outside gene matches: 9. Germline-derived CDR1 and CDR2 are MGHRA and YSYEKL. This CDR3 has 16 amino acids. The CDR3 bases are TGCGCCAGCAGCCAGCCCCCCGGGACTAGCGTGGAGACCCAGTACTTC. Translated: CASSQPPGTSVETQYF.

V and J are TRBV7-2 and TRBJ2-7, with 8 nucleotides matching TRBD2. Germline V lookup: CDR1 SGHTA, CDR2 FQGNSA. The ends lost 3 bases at V and 0 bases at J; junction bases unmatched: 4. This CDR3 contains 15 residues. This chain's CDR3 is CASSFTSGSSYEQYF. CDR3 bases: TGTGCCAGCAGCTTTACTAGCGGCAGCTCCTACGAGCAGTACTTC.

The CDR3 reads CASSRDRVSNQPQHF. The DNA of the CDR3 is TGCGCCAGCAGCCGCGACAGGGTAAGCAATCAGCCCCAGCATTTT. The rearrangement joins TRBV4-1 to TRBJ1-5; 7 nucleotides align to TRBD1. The CDR3 length is 15 residues. Germline CDR1 MGHRA, CDR2 YSYEKL. With 4 bases clipped from V and 1 base from J, the junction kept 4 bases outside the gene matches.

A few counts support this clone. The chain uses TRBV10-3 and TRBJ1-2, with D maybe TRBD1 (5 bases). The V gene's germline CDR1 is ENHRY and CDR2 SYGVKD. V lost 3 bases, J lost 7 bases, and 12 bases lay in between. The CDR3 contains 13 residues. This CDR3 reads CAISDNQGGGYTF. For the CDR3, the DNA is TGTGCCATCAGTGACAACCAGGGTGGTGGCTACACCTTC.

V usage is TRBV28 and J usage is TRBJ2-3, with 10 nucleotides matching TRBD1. CDR3 size: 15 residues. V was clipped by 1 base and J by 4 bases; unmatched bases: 2. CDR1 MDHEN and CDR2 SYDVKM come from the germline V gene. CDR3 amino acids: CASSLYGTGADTQYF. The CDR3 region has the DNA TGTGCCAGCAGTTTATACGGGACAGGGGCAGATACGCAGTATTTT.

This chain connects TRBV28 to TRBJ1-6; 8 nucleotides line up with TRBD1. V lost 4 bases, J lost 10 bases, and 6 bases stayed unmatched. The CDR3 totals 14 residues. Per the germline V gene, CDR1 is MDHEN and CDR2 is SYDVKM. This CDR3 reads CASSSGQGKSPLHF. The DNA of the CDR3 is TGTGCCAGCAGTTCCGGACAGGGTAAATCACCCCTCCACTTT.

The V and J genes are TRBV19 and TRBJ1-5; the match to TRBD1 covers 9 bases. Germline assignment: CDR1 LNHDA and CDR2 SQIVND (reference sequence). The CDR3 has 17 residues. V was pared by 3 bases and J by 4 bases, with 10 bases of the junction left unmatched. The CDR3 is CASSMARGTGRNQPQHF. CDR3 DNA sequence: TGTGCCAGTAGTATGGCCCGAGGGACAGGGAGAAATCAGCCCCAGCATTTT. Combining the CDR3 with reference TRBV19 and TRBJ1-5 gives the whole variable domain DGGITQSPKYLFRKEGQNVTLSCEQNLNHDAMYWYRQDPGQGLRLIYYSQIVNDFQKGDIAEGYSVSREKKESFPLTVTSAQKNPTAFYLCASSMARGTGRNQPQHFGDGTRLSIL.

The rearrangement uses TRBV15 and TRBJ1-1; the match to TRBD1 covers 7 bases. Germline V CDR1 and CDR2: LNHNV, YYDKDF (reference sequence). J gave up 4 bases and V 4 bases, and 3 bases lay outside the gene matches. This CDR3 has 13 residues. CDR3 bases: TGTGCCACCAGCAAAGACAGGGCCACTGAAGCTTTCTTT. It codes for CATSKDRATEAFF.

A single count supports this clone. The chain employs TRBV30 and TRBJ1-2, with unresolved D. The CDR3 spans 12 residues. Germline CDR1 reads GTSNPN; CDR2 reads SVGIG (reference sequence). The ends were cut back, 0 bases at V and 4 bases at J, with 6 bases in the middle. CDR3 nucleotides: TGTGCCTGGAGTGTAACTGTCTATGGCTACACCTTC. This sequence encodes CAWSVTVYGYTF.

The chain is built from TRBV19 and TRBJ2-5; a weak D match, TRBD1 (5 bases). The ends were cut back, 4 bases at V and 1 base at J, with 7 bases in the middle. CDR1 and CDR2 from the germline V gene are LNHDA and SQIVND (reference sequence). The CDR3 length is 13 residues. The CDR3 region is CASSKTVQETQYF. The DNA for the CDR3 is TGTGCCAGTAGTAAGACAGTCCAAGAGACCCAGTACTTC.

The chain joins TRBV15 to TRBJ2-3; possibly TRBD2 for D (5 bases). The CDR3 is 13 amino acids. V was clipped by 8 bases and J by 0 bases, with 9 bases between them. Germline V gene sequence: CDR1 LNHNV, CDR2 YYDKDF (reference sequence). The CDR3 region is CATHRDSTDTQYF. Written as DNA, the CDR3 is TGTGCCACCCACCGGGATAGCACAGATACGCAGTATTTT.

This chain links TRBV6-5 with TRBJ2-4; D perhaps matches TRBD1 (7 bases). Germline CDR1 reads MNHEY; CDR2 reads SVGAGI. CDR3 length equals 16 residues. V was pared by 2 bases and J by 2 bases, with 13 bases between. CDR3 coding DNA: TGTGCCAGCAGTTACGGCAGGGGGGTGACCAAAAACATTCAGTACTTC. Translated, it gives CASSYGRGVTKNIQYF.

The chain links TRBV6-2 or TRBV6-3 to TRBJ1-5; TRBD1 matches at 9 bases. The CDR3 spans 16 residues. V gave up 5 bases and J gave up 6 bases; unmatched junction bases: 11. CDR1 is MNHEY and CDR2 is SVGEGT in the germline V gene. The CDR3, as DNA: TGTGCCAGCAGTCCCCGAGGACAGGGGCCGAGTCAGCCCCAGCATTTT. Translated, it gives CASSPRGQGPSQPQHF.

The chain employs TRBV3-1 (or the pseudogene TRBV3-2) and TRBJ1-5; perhaps TRBD1 as D (5 bases). V gave up 6 bases and J gave up 6 bases, with 15 bases separating them. Germline loops: CDR1 LGHDT, CDR2 YNNKEL (reference sequence). The CDR3 extends over 14 amino acids. The CDR3 spells CASSPLQGGQPQHF. CDR3 bases: TGTGCCAGCAGTCCACTCCAGGGCGGTCAGCCCCAGCATTTT.

The chain is built from TRBV30 and TRBJ1-5; D is ambiguous. This CDR3 is built from 14 residues. CDR1 and CDR2 (germline): GTSNPN, SVGIG (reference sequence). Deletions cut 0 bases from V and 0 bases from J, with 6 bases between. This chain's CDR3 is CAWSVLFSNQPQHF. The CDR3 DNA follows: TGTGCCTGGAGTGTACTTTTTAGCAATCAGCCCCAGCATTTT. Full variable domain (missing parts from reference TRBV30 and TRBJ1-5): SQTIHQWPATLVQPVGSPLSLECTVEGTSNPNLYWYRQAAGRGLQLLFYSVGIGQISSEVPQNLSASRPQDRQFILSSKKLLLSDSGFYLCAWSVLFSNQPQHFGDGTRLSIL.

The chain uses TRBV10-1 and TRBJ1-1; the match to TRBD1 covers 9 bases. This CDR3 contains 11 residues. Germline V gives CDR1 WNHNN, CDR2 SYGVQD (reference sequence). The V segment lost 4 bases and the J segment 10 bases; nucleotides outside the gene matches: 1. CDR3 in amino acids: CASSGGQGAFF. CDR3 nucleotides: TGCGCCAGCAGTGGGGGACAGGGAGCTTTCTTT.

This chain joins TRBV7-2 and TRBJ1-1; D remains ambiguous. The V end was cut by 2 bases, the J end by 0 bases, with 13 bases between. Germline CDR1 is SGHTA and CDR2 is FQGNSA. CDR3 length: 16 residues. This CDR3 reads CASSLSSGIMNTEAFF. The CDR3 region has the DNA TGTGCCAGCAGCTTATCGTCAGGCATTATGAACACTGAAGCTTTCTTT. Supplemented by reference TRBV7-2 and TRBJ1-1, the full variable domain reads GAGVSQSPSNKVTEKGKDVELRCDPISGHTALYWYRQSLGQGLEFLIYFQGNSAPDKSGLPSDRFSAERTGGSVSTLTIQRTQQEDSAVYLCASSLSSGIMNTEAFFGQGTRLTVV.

The genes are TRBV6-5 and TRBJ1-5, with D possibly TRBD1 on 5 matching bases. This CDR3 contains 11 residues. Trimming took off 6 bases at V and 15 bases at J, with 15 bases between the two ends. The germline gives CDR1 MNHEY, CDR2 SVGAGI. In DNA, the CDR3 is TGTGCCAGCAGGTTGGGCCGACAGTCGCATTTT. This codes for CASRLGRQSHF.

The table lists this clone with a few counts. Other DNA sequences in the sample encode the same CDR3. The genes are TRBV11-2 and TRBJ1-6; 9 positions match TRBD1. CDR1 and CDR2 from the germline V gene are SGHAT and FQNNGV. The trim removed 1 base at V and 6 bases at J, leaving 1 base unmatched. CDR3 length equals 15 residues. The CDR3 region is CASSLATGGNSPLHF. In DNA form, the CDR3 reads TGTGCCAGCAGCTTAGCGACAGGGGGTAATTCACCCCTCCACTTT.